A single sample gave rise to the 9 T cell receptor beta chains below, sequenced in a study of siplizumab effects on memory and regulatory T cells. Using immunoSEQ multiplex PCR, the repertoire was profiled, and TCRdb retains in-frame clones only, with some absent. In the table there are some 65,000 clones, 80% to 90% of which are singletons. Source material: Tregs sorted from blood. These receptors were obtained from a human donor in good health.

The chain uses TRBV18 and TRBJ2-1; weak D call: TRBD1 (6 bases). CDR1 is KGHSH and CDR2 is LQKENI in the germline V gene. This CDR3 spans 14 amino acids. With 0 bases removed from V and 16 bases from J, the gap between germline ends came to 19 bases. CDR3 nucleotides: TGTGCCAGCTCACCACCGTCCAGGGGAATCGGGATTTTCTTC. Protein sequence: CASSPPSRGIGIFF.

The rearrangement joins TRBV5-1 to TRBJ2-7; TRBD2 matches at 7 bases. V gave up 0 bases and J gave up 2 bases; unmatched junction bases: 5. This CDR3 has 15 amino acids. Germline loops: CDR1 SGHRS, CDR2 YFSETQ. In nucleotides, the CDR3 is TGCGCCAGCAGCTTGGGACTAGCATTTACCTACGAGCAGTACTTC. Translated, it gives CASSLGLAFTYEQYF.

V usage is TRBV4-1 and J usage is TRBJ1-4; TRBD1 matches 9 bases. Germline values: CDR1 MGHRA, CDR2 YSYEKL. The CDR3 is made up of 15 amino acids. Trimming cost V 5 bases and J 8 bases; bases outside gene matches: 9. The DNA for the CDR3 is TGCGCCAGCAGCATCCGGGACAGGGTTGGCGAAAAACTGTTTTTT. Translated: CASSIRDRVGEKLFF.

J is TRBJ1-5 and V is TRBV19, with 10 positions matching TRBD1. Unmatched junction bases numbered 4, after V lost 5 bases and J lost 3 bases. The CDR3 length is 15 residues. From germline, CDR1 is LNHDA and CDR2 SQIVND (reference sequence). Written as DNA, the CDR3 is TGTGCCAGTAGTCTGGGACAGGGGTACAATCAGCCCCAGCATTTT. Its translation: CASSLGQGYNQPQHF.

V gene TRBV11-2 combines with J gene TRBJ2-3; D is undetermined. CDR1 and CDR2 from the germline V gene are SGHAT and FQNNGV. CDR3 length: 12 amino acids. Deletions cut 5 bases from V and 2 bases from J, with 5 bases between. The CDR3 is CASSVFTDTQYF. In DNA, the CDR3 is TGTGCCAGCAGCGTGTTCACAGATACGCAGTATTTT.

This clone was recorded a few times. The chain has TRBV12-5 and TRBJ1-5, with no clear D. The CDR3 totals 13 residues. Per germline, CDR1 LGHNT and CDR2 FRNRAP. Trimming took 2 bases from V and 7 from J, leaving 9 bases between them. CDR3 in amino acids: CASGLSTRQPQHF. CDR3 coding DNA: TGTGCTAGTGGTTTGTCAACACGGCAGCCCCAGCATTTT.

V is TRBV6-6 and J is TRBJ2-1; D is perhaps TRBD2 (6 bases). Germline V gives CDR1 MNHNY, CDR2 SVGAGI (reference sequence). The V end lost 6 bases, the J end lost 11 bases, and 14 bases lay between the germline ends. This CDR3 region has 12 residues. The CDR3 bases are TGTGCCAGCAGGGACTTCGGGAGACAGCAGTTCTTC. Translated: CASRDFGRQQFF.

This clone appeared once. The rearrangement uses TRBV19 and TRBJ1-1, with a weak D call TRBD1 (6 bases). CDR1 is LNHDA, CDR2 SQIVND, per germline (reference sequence). V was shortened by 5 bases and J by 5 bases, with 18 bases between the two germline ends. This CDR3 comprises 15 residues. The CDR3 sequence is CASSPQTGELTEAFF. CDR3 in DNA: TGTGCCAGTAGTCCCCAGACAGGTGAGCTGACTGAAGCTTTCTTT.

This clone appeared a few times. The rearrangement links TRBV7-9 to TRBJ2-4; D is possibly TRBD2 (7 bases). CDR1 SEHNR and CDR2 FQNEAQ come from the germline V gene (reference sequence). The CDR3 covers 14 residues. V was cut by 3 bases and J by 3 bases, with 9 bases left in between. As DNA, the CDR3 is TGTGCCAGCAGCTTGGGAGGGGGCAAAAACATTCAGTACTTC. Its translation is CASSLGGGKNIQYF. Together with reference TRBV7-9 and TRBJ2-4, the CDR3 gives the full variable domain: DTGVSQNPRHKITKRGQNVTFRCDPISEHNRLYWYRQTLGQGPEFLTYFQNEAQLEKSRLLSDRFSAERPKGSFSTLEIQRTEQGDSAMYLCASSLGGGKNIQYFGAGTRLSVL.